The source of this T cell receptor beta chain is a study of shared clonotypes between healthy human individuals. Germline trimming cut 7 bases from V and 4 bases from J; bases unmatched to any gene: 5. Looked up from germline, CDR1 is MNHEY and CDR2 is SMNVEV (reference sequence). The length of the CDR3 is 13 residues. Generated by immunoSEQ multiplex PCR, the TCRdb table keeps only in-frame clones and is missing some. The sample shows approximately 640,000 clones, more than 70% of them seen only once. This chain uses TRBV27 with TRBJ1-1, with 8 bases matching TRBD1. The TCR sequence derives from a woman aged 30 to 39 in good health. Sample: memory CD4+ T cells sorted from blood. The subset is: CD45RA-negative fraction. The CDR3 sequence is CASTDRVTTEAFF. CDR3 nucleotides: TGTGCCAGCACGGACAGGGTAACCACTGAAGCTTTCTTT.